This is a list of T cell receptor beta chains from one sample in a study of T cell repertoires in cytomegalovirus infection. TCRdb reprocessed the reads via MiXCR and lists one record per CDR3 protein. The sample consists of roughly 300,000 distinct CDR3 sequences, under 30% of them appearing once. Sequencing was performed on PBMCs. These TCRs come from a human donor in good health (CMV status not recorded). Some clones in this sample may be carry-over from other donors' samples. Both conserved end residues are part of each CDR3. The listing skips clone size in some rows; elsewhere it reads once, few, many or a size class.

j_gene	v_gene	abundance	CDR3aa
TRBJ2-5	TRBV20-1	NA	CSAPRGTEQETQYF
TRBJ2-1	TRBV7-2	many	CASSLGLAYNEQFF
TRBJ1-6	TRBV28	few	CASSFGSLGNSPLHF
TRBJ1-3	TRBV6-2/TRBV6-3	many	CASSTGRISGNTIYF
TRBJ2-3	TRBV5-1	NA	CASSLEPPTGAQYF
TRBJ2-1	TRBV7-2	many	CASSSSRGRGNEQFF
TRBJ1-1	TRBV28	few	CASTLGLGGRTEAFF
TRBJ2-1	TRBV7-6	many	CASSLRSSGRFSYNEQFF
TRBJ2-7	TRBV5-4	NA	CASSQFSGSSYEQYF
TRBJ2-7	TRBV12-3/TRBV12-4	few	CASSLGSSGRMQYF
TRBJ2-1	TRBV5-1	NA	CASSSETGSSYNEQFF
TRBJ2-1	TRBV7-3	few	CASSSSGNEQFF
TRBJ2-1	TRBV6-4	NA	CASSDDWGPQFF
TRBJ1-6	TRBV7-2	many	CASSPSVQNYSPLHF
TRBJ1-6	TRBV7-2	many	CASSLFGVDNSPLHF
TRBJ1-5	TRBV27	few	CASSPRGGTGGADQPQHF
TRBJ2-4	TRBV24-1	NA	CATSDFVGGIQYF